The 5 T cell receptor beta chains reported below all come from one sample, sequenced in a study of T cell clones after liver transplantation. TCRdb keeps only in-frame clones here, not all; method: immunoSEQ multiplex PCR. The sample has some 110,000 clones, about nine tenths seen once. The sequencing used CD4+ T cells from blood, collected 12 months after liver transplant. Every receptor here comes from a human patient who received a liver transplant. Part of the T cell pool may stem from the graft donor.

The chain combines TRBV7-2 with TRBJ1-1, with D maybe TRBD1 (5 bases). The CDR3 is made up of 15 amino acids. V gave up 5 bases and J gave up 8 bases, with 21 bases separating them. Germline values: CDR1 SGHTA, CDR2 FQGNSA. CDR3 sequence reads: CASSPVVGAVSEAFF. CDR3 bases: TGTGCCAGCAGCCCGGTTGTAGGGGCGGTGAGCGAAGCTTTCTTT.

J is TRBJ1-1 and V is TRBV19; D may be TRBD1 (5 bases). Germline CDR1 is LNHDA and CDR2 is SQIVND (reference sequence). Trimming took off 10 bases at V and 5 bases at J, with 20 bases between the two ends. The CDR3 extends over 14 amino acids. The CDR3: CATFPRGRGTEAFF. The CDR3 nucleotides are TGTGCCACCTTTCCGAGGGGTAGAGGGACTGAAGCTTTCTTT.

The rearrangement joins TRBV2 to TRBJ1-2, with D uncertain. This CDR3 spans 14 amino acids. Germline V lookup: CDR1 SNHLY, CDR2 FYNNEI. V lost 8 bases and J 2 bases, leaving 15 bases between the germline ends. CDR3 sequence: CASSIPGRNYGYTF. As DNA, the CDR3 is TGTGCCAGCTCTATACCCGGACGGAACTATGGCTACACCTTC.

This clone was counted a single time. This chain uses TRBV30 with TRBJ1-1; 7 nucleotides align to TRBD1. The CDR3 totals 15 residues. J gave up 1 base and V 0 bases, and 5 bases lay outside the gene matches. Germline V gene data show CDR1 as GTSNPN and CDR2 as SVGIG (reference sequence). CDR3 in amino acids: CAWSVTGVTNTEAFF. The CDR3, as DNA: TGTGCCTGGAGTGTTACAGGGGTCACGAACACTGAAGCTTTCTTT.

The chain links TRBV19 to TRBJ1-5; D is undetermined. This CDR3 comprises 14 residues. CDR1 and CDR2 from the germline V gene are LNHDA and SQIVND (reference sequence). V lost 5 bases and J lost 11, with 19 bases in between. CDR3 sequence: CASSSRRGDSAQHF. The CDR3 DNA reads TGTGCCAGTAGTTCACGTCGGGGAGATTCAGCCCAGCATTTT.